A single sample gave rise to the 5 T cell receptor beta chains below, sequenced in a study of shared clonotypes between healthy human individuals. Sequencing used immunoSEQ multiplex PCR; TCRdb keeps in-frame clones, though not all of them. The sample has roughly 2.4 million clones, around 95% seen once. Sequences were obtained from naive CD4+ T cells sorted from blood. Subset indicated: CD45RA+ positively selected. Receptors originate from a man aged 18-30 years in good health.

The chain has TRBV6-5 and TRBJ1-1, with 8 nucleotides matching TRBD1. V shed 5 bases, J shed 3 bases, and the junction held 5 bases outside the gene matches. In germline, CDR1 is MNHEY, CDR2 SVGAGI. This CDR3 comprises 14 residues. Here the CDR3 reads CASSRTGRDTEAFF. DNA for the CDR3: TGTGCCAGCAGTCGGACAGGGAGGGACACTGAAGCTTTCTTT.

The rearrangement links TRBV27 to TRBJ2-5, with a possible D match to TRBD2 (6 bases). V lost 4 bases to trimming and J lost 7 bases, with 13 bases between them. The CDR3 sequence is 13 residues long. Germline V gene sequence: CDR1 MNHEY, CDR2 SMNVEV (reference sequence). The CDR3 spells CASSSGLGGTQYF. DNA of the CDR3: TGTGCCAGCAGTTCAGGACTGGGGGGGACCCAGTACTTC.

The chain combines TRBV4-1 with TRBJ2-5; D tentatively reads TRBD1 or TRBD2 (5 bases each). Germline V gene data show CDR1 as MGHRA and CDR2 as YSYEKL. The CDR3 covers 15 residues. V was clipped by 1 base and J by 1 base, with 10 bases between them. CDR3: CASSQGGTIQETQYF. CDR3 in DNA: TGCGCCAGCAGCCAAGGAGGGACCATCCAAGAGACCCAGTACTTC.

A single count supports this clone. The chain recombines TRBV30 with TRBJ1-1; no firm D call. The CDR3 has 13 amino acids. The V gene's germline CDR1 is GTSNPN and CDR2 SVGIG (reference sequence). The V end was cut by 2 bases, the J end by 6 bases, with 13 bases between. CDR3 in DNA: TGTGCCTGGAGTAGCGAAGTAACGGCTGAAGCTTTCTTT. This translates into CAWSSEVTAEAFF.

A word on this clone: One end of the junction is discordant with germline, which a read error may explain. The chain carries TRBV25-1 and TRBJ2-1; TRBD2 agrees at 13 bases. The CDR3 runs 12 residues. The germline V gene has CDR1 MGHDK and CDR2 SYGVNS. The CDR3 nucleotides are TGTGCCAGCAGTGCTGGACTAGCGGGAGTCCTCTTC. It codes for CASSAGLAGVLF.